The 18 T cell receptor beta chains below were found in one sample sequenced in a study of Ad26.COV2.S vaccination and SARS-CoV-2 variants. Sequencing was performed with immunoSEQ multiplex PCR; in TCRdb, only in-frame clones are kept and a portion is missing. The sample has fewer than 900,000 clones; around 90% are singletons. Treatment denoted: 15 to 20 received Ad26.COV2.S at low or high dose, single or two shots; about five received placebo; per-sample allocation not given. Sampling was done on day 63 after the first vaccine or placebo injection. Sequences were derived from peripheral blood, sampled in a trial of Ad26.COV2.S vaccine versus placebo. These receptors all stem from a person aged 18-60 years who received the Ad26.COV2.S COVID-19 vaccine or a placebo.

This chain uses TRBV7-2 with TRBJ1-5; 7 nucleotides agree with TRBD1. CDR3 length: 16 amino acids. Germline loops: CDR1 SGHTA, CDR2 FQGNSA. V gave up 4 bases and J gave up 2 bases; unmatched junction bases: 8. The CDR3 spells CASSYYRGSGNQPQHF. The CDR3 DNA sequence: TGTGCCAGCAGCTACTACAGGGGATCTGGCAATCAGCCCCAGCATTTT.

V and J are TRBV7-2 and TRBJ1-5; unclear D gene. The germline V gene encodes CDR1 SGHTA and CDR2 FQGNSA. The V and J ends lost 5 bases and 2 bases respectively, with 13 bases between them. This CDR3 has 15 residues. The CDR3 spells CASSTGFSGNQPQHF. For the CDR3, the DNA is TGTGCCAGCAGCACCGGATTTTCGGGCAATCAGCCCCAGCATTTT.

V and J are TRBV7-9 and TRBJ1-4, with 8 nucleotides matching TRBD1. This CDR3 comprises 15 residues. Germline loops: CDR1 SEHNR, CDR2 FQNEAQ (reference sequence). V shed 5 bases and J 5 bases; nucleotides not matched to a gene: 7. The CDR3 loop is CASSHRTGLNEKLFF. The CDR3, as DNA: TGTGCCAGCAGCCATCGGACAGGGTTAAATGAAAAACTGTTTTTT.

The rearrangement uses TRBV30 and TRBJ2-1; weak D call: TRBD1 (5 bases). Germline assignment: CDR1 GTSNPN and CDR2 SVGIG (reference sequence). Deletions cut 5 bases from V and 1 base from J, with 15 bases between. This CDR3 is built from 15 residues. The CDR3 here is CAWALGAGSYNEQFF. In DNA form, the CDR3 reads TGTGCCTGGGCCCTAGGGGCAGGGTCCTACAATGAGCAGTTCTTC.

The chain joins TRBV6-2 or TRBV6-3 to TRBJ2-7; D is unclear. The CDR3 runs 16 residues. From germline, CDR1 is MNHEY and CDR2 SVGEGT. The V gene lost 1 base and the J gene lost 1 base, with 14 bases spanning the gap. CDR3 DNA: TGTGCCAGCAGTTACTGGGCTCTTGTGGGTTCCTACGAGCAGTACTTC. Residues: CASSYWALVGSYEQYF.

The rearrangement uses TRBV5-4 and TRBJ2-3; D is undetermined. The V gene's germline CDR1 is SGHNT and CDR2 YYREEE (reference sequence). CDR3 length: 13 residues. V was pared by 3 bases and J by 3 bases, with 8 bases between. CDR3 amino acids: CASSSIPTDTQYF. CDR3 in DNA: TGTGCCAGCAGCTCGATCCCGACAGATACGCAGTATTTT.

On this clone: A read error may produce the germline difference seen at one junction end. CDR3 in amino acids: CASSGRTAKSF. The DNA for the CDR3 is TGTGCCAGCAGTGGAAGGACAGCCAAGAGCTTC. This rearrangement joins TRBV12-3 or TRBV12-4 to TRBJ1-2; the D gene is possibly TRBD1 (6 bases). The CDR3 extends over 11 amino acids.

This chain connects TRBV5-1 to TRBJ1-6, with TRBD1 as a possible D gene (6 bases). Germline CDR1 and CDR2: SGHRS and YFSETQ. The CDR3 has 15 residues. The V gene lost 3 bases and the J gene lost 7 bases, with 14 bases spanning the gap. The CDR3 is CASSYSQGSNSPLHF. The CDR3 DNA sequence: TGCGCCAGCAGCTACTCACAGGGATCGAATTCACCCCTCCACTTT. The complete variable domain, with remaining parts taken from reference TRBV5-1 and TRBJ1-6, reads KAGVTQTPRYLIKTRGQQVTLSCSPISGHRSVSWYQQTPGQGLQFLFEYFSETQRNKGNFPGRFSGRQFSNSRSEMNVSTLELGDSALYLCASSYSQGSNSPLHFGNGTRLTVT.

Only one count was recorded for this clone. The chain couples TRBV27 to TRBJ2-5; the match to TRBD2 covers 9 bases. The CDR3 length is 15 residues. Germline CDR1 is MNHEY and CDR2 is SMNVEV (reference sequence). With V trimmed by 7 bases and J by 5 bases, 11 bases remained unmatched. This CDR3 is CASKRGLARRETQYF. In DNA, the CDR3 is TGTGCCAGCAAAAGAGGACTAGCGCGCCGGGAGACCCAGTACTTC.

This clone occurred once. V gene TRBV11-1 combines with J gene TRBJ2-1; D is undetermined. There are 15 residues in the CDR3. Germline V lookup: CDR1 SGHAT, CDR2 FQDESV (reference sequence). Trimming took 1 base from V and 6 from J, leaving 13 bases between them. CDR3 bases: TGTGCCAGCAGCTTAGGTCTTTATCTGGGCAATGAGCAGTTCTTC. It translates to CASSLGLYLGNEQFF.

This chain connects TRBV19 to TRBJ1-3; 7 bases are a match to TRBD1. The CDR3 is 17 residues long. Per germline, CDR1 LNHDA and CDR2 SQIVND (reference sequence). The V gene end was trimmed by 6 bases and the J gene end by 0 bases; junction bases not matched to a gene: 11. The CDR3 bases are TGTGCCAGTAGAAACCAACACAGGGGCTCCTCTGGAAACACCATATATTTT. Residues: CASRNQHRGSSGNTIYF.

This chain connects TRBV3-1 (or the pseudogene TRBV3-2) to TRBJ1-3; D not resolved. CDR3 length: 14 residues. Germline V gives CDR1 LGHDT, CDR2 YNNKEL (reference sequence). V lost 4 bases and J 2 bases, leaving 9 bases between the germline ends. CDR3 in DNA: TGTGCCAGCAGCCTTGAGGTTACTGGAAACACCATATATTTT. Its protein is CASSLEVTGNTIYF.

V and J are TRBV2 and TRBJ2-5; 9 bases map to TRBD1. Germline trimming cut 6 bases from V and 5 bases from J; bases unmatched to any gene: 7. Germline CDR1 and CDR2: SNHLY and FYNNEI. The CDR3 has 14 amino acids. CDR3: CASRAGTGWETQYF. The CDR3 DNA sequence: TGTGCCAGCAGGGCCGGGACAGGGTGGGAGACCCAGTACTTC.

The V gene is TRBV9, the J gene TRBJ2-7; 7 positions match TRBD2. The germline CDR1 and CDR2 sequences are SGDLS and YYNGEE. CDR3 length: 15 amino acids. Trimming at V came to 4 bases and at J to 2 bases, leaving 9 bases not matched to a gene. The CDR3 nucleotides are TGTGCCAGCAGCCCCCAAGGTAGCGGGCCCTACGAGCAGTACTTC. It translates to CASSPQGSGPYEQYF.

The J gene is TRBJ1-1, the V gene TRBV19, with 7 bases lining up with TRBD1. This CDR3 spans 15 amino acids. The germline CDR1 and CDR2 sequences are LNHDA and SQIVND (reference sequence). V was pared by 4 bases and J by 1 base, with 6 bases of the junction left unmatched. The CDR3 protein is CASSSGQARNTEAFF. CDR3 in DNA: TGTGCCAGTAGTAGCGGACAGGCGAGGAACACTGAAGCTTTCTTT.

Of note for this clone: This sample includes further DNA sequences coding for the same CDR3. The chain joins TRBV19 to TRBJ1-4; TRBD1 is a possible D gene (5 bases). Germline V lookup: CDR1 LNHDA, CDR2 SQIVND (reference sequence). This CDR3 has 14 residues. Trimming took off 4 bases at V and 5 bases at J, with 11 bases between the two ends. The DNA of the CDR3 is TGTGCCAGTAGTACGCGACAGCTAAATGAAAAACTGTTTTTT. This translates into CASSTRQLNEKLFF.

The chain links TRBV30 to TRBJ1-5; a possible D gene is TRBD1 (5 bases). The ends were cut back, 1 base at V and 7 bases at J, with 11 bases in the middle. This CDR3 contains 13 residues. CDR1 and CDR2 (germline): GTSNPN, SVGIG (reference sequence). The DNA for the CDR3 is TGTGCCTGGAGTGGGGACGTGAGACAGCCCCAGCATTTT. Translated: CAWSGDVRQPQHF.

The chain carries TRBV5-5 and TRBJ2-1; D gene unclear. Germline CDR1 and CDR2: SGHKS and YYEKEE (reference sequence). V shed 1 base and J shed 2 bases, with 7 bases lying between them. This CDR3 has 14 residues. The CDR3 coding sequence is TGTGCCAGCAGCTTGCAAACAGCCTACAATGAGCAGTTCTTC. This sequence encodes CASSLQTAYNEQFF.